This T cell receptor beta chain appears in the sequencing data of a study of cytomegalovirus exposure and HLA in healthy donors. The study ran its PCR with 60 Vbeta and 13 Jbeta primers. The protocol was immunoSEQ multiplex PCR, while the TCRdb copy is restricted to in-frame clones and leaves out a portion. The table includes around 160,000 clones, under 85% detected once. Unrecorded immune exposures were likely, despite nominal health at sampling. Study-level findings and limits: In a later analysis, a missense DCLRE1C variant was linked to TCR beta V- and J-gene trimming. Presence/absence analyses rested on an assumption that sequencing depth was roughly uniform across donors.

The CDR3 runs 16 residues. CDR1 and CDR2 (germline): SGHAT, FQNNGV. The V and J ends lost 5 bases and 4 bases, in that order; junction bases with no gene match: 8. Worth noting for this clone: The antigen remains unidentified.

The source of this sequence is a woman aged 40 to 55 in good health and CMV-seropositive. The sample comprised PBMCs. This chain uses TRBV11-2 with TRBJ2-2, with 9 positions matching TRBD1. The CDR3 protein is CASSRGQGGFTGELFF. The CDR3 bases are TGTGCCAGCAGCCGGGGACAGGGTGGGTTCACCGGGGAGCTGTTTTTT.